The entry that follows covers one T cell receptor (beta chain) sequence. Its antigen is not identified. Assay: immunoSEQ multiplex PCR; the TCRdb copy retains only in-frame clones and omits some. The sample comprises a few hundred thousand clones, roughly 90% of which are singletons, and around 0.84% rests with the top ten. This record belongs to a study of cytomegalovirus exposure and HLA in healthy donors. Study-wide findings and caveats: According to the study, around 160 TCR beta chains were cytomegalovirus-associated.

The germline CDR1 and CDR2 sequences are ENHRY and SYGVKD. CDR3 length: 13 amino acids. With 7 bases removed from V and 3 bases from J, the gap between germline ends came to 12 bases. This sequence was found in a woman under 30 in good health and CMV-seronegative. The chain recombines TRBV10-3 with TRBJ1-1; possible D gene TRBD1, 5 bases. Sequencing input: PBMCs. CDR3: CAIMGGLDTEAFF. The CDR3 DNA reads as TGTGCCATCATGGGGGGGTTGGACACTGAAGCTTTCTTT.